Presented here are 2 T cell receptor beta chains from one specimen sequenced in a study of cytomegalovirus exposure and HLA in healthy donors. Vbeta (60) and Jbeta (13) primers were used in the PCR. TCRdb keeps only in-frame clones here, not all; method: immunoSEQ multiplex PCR. The repertoire holds about 93,000 clones, with around four fifths as singletons. Sequencing used PBMCs. The receptors were sampled from a boy younger than 18 in good health and CMV-seronegative.

V and J are TRBV28 and TRBJ2-7, with TRBD2 identical over 12 bases. The V segment lost 5 bases and the J segment 6 bases; nucleotides outside the gene matches: 8. The CDR3 is 15 residues long. From germline, CDR1 is MDHEN and CDR2 SYDVKM. In DNA, the CDR3 is TGTGCCAGCAGTCCGGCTAGCGGGAGGGCCGGCGAGCAGTACTTC. It codes for CASSPASGRAGEQYF.

This chain connects TRBV7-8 to TRBJ2-5, with D possibly matching TRBD2 (5 bases). Trimming cost V 4 bases and J 3 bases, with 9 bases left between them. The CDR3 spans 13 residues. Germline V gene data show CDR1 as SGHVS and CDR2 as FQNEAQ. The CDR3 DNA reads as TGTGCCAGCAGCTCCCCCGGGGAAGAGACCCAGTACTTC. Amino acid sequence: CASSSPGEETQYF.